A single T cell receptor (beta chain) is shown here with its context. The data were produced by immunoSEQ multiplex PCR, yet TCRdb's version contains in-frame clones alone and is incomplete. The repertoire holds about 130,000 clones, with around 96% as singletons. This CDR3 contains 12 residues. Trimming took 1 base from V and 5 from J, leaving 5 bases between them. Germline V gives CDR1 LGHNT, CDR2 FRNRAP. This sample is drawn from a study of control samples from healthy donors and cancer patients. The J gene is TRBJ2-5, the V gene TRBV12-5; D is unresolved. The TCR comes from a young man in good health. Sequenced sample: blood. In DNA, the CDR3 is TGTGCTAGTGGTTTGGGTTGGGAGACCCAGTACTTC. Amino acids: CASGLGWETQYF. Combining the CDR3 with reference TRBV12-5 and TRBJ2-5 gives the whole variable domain DARVTQTPRHKVTEMGQEVTMRCQPILGHNTVFWYRQTMMQGLELLAYFRNRAPLDDSGMPKDRFSAEMPDATLATLKIQPSEPRDSAVYFCASGLGWETQYFGPGTRLLVL.